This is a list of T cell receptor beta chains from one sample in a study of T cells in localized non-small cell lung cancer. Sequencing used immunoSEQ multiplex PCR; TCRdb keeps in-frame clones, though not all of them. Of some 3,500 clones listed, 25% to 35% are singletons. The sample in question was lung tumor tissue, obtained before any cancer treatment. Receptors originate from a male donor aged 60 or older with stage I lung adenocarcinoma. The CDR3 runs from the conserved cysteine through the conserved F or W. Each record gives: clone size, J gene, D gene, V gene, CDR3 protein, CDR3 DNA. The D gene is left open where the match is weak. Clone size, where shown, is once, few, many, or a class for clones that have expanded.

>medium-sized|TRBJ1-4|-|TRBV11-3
CASHRQFATNEKLFF
TGTGCCAGCCACAGACAGTTTGCAACTAATGAAAAACTGTTTTTT
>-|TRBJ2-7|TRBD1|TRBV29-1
CSVMTGWSYEQYF
TGCAGCGTAATGACAGGGTGGTCCTACGAGCAGTACTTC
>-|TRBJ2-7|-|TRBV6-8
CASRKRGSSYEQYF
TGTGCCAGCAGGAAAAGGGGGAGCTCCTACGAGCAGTACTTC
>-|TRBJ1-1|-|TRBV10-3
CAISEGYAEAFF
TGTGCCATCAGTGAGGGATACGCCGAAGCTTTCTTT
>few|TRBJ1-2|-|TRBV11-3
CASSSYGANYGYTF
TGTGCCAGCAGCAGCTACGGGGCCAACTATGGCTACACCTTC
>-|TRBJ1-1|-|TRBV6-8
CASSYSGYVMNTEAFF
TGTGCCAGCAGTTACAGCGGGTACGTAATGAACACTGAAGCTTTCTTT
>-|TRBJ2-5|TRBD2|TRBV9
CASSPSGGYQETQYF
TGTGCCAGCAGCCCCAGCGGGGGGTACCAAGAGACCCAGTACTTC
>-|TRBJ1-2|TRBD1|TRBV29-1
CSVAGARDRGEADYGYTF
TGCAGCGTTGCGGGGGCCCGGGACAGGGGAGAGGCGGACTATGGCTACACCTTC
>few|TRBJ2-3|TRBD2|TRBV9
CASSASGGARDTQYF
TGTGCCAGCAGTGCTAGCGGGGGGGCCCGTGATACGCAGTATTTT
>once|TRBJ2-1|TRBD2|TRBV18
CASSAGGVTYNEQFF
TGTGCCAGCTCCGCGGGGGGGGTCACCTACAATGAGCAGTTCTTC
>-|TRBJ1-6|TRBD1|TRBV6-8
CASSLQGNSPLHF
TGTGCCAGCAGTCTACAGGGGAATTCACCCCTCCACTTT
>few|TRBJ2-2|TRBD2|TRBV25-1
CATVGGSLTGELFF
TGTGCCACCGTGGGGGGGTCGCTCACCGGGGAGCTGTTTTTT
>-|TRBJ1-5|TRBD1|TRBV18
CASSSGTGHNQPQHF
TGTGCCAGCTCCTCCGGGACAGGACACAATCAGCCCCAGCATTTT
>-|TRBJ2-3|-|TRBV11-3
CASSLVQPPDTQYF
TGTGCCAGCAGCTTAGTACAGCCACCAGATACGCAGTATTTT
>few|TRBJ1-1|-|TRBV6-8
CASIRQVNTEAFF
TGTGCCAGCATCAGACAGGTGAACACTGAAGCTTTCTTT
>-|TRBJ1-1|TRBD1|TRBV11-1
CASSQGGPNTEAFF
TGTGCCAGCAGCCAGGGGGGGCCGAACACTGAAGCTTTCTTT
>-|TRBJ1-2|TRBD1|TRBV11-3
CASSDGTGNNYGYTF
TGTGCCAGCAGCGACGGGACAGGGAATAACTATGGCTACACCTTC
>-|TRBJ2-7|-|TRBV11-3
CASSLGGDPGYEQYF
TGTGCCAGCAGCCTCGGAGGGGACCCCGGCTACGAGCAGTACTTC
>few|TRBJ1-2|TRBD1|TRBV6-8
CASSDQTGGFYGYTF
TGTGCCAGCAGTGACCAGACAGGGGGCTTCTATGGCTACACCTTC
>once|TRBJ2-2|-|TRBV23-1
CASSHFSGRRTGELFF
TGCGCCAGCAGTCATTTCTCAGGGCGAAGGACCGGGGAGCTGTTTTTT
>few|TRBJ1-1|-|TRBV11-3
CASSLDRVYMNTEAFF
TGTGCCAGCAGCTTAGACAGGGTATACATGAACACTGAAGCTTTCTTT
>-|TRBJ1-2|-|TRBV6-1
CASSEGWGEQGYYGYTF
TGTGCCAGCAGTGAAGGATGGGGGGAACAGGGATACTATGGCTACACCTTC
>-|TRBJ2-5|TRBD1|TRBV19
CASSPKNRGEETQYF
TGTGCCAGTAGTCCAAAAAACAGGGGGGAAGAGACCCAGTACTTC
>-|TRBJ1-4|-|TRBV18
CASSPSYNEKLFF
TGTGCCAGCTCACCTTCCTATAATGAAAAACTGTTTTTT
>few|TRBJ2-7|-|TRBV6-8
CASSYIRPLLRASEQYF
TGTGCCAGCAGTTATATACGGCCTCTCCTACGAGCCTCCGAGCAGTACTTC